This TCR beta chain derives from a study of blood T cells in healthy people across ages. Sample-barcoded 5' priming and a J-beta primer mix drove a second PCR of roughly 6 to 12 cycles. Each cDNA molecule, via a template-switch adaptor with 12 random nucleotides, was tagged. TCRdb reprocessed the 5' RACE reads with MiXCR, giving one entry per CDR3 protein. The sample includes roughly 700,000 distinct CDR3 sequences, approximately 49% seen only once; the top ten take about a third. The material sequenced was blood. This receptor was obtained from a woman aged 60-70 years in good health.

The CDR3, as DNA: TGTGCCAGCAGTTCCTGGGGGTACCAAGAGACCCAGTACTTC. Protein product: CASSSWGYQETQYF. J is TRBJ2-5 and V is TRBV12-3 or TRBV12-4, with D tentatively TRBD1 or TRBD2 (5 bases each). The V and J ends lost 4 bases and 0 bases respectively, with 9 bases between them. The CDR3 consists of 14 residues.